This T cell receptor (beta chain) was recovered during a study of blood T cell repertoires in COVID-19. About the study: Collection of acute and convalescent COVID-19 samples took place in the United States, Italy and Spain.

The method was immunoSEQ multiplex PCR; TCRdb's version includes in-frame clones alone and lacks a portion of them. The table includes 470,000 or so clones, 80% to 90% detected once. This TCR derives from a human donor in a cohort sampled during active COVID-19. Source material: peripheral blood.

CDR3: CASSLGEEWDNSPLHF. Here the CDR3 DNA reads TGTGCCAGCAGCCTTGGAGAGGAATGGGATAATTCACCCCTCCACTTT. V is TRBV25-1 and J is TRBJ1-6; no clear D. CDR1 MGHDK and CDR2 SYGVNS come from the germline V gene. Trimming shortened V by 6 bases and J by 5 bases, and 17 bases separated the two germline ends. This CDR3 has 16 residues.